The 27 T cell receptor beta chains given below trace back to one sample, sequenced in a study of control samples from healthy donors and cancer patients. Assay: immunoSEQ multiplex PCR; the TCRdb copy retains only in-frame clones and omits some. The sample consists of some 17,000 clones, around nine tenths of them appearing once. Sequences were obtained from PBMCs. These receptors all come from a man aged 55 to 70 with head and neck cancer.

The chain recombines TRBV28 with TRBJ2-2; D possibly corresponds to TRBD2 (5 bases). Germline V gives CDR1 MDHEN, CDR2 SYDVKM. This CDR3 spans 12 amino acids. V lost 7 bases and J lost 9, with 12 bases in between. The CDR3 here is CASNLNGRELFF. For the CDR3, the DNA is TGTGCCAGCAATTTGAACGGGAGGGAGCTGTTTTTT.

The genes are TRBV11-3 and TRBJ2-7; D is perhaps TRBD1 or TRBD2 (5 bases each). The CDR3 contains 11 residues. The V end lost 6 bases, the J end lost 3 bases, and 6 bases lay between the germline ends. Germline V CDR1 and CDR2: SGHNT, YENEEA. As DNA, the CDR3 is TGTGCCAGCAGTGGGGGCTACGAGCAGTACTTC. The encoded protein is CASSGGYEQYF.

The chain uses TRBV2 and TRBJ2-1; D possibly uses TRBD1 or TRBD2 (5 bases each). Germline CDR1 SNHLY, CDR2 FYNNEI. CDR3 size: 14 residues. V lost 4 bases to trimming and J lost 1 base, with 8 bases between them. In DNA form, the CDR3 reads TGTGCCAGCAGTGGGGACCGGTCCTACAATGAGCAGTTCTTC. Protein sequence: CASSGDRSYNEQFF.

The chain has TRBV5-1 and TRBJ2-3; 9 bases line up with TRBD1. Germline V lookup: CDR1 SGHRS, CDR2 YFSETQ. There are 15 residues in the CDR3. V lost 6 bases and J lost 3; bases outside the gene matches: 8. For the CDR3, the DNA is TGCGCCAGCATTAATACAGGGGGCATGACAGATACGCAGTATTTT. Its protein product is CASINTGGMTDTQYF.

The rearrangement links TRBV21-1 to TRBJ2-5; TRBD1 was called by the table and not checked on the DNA. TRBV21-1 is given as a pseudogene. This CDR3 spans 16 amino acids. DNA of the CDR3: TGTGCCAGCAGCCCCTGTCGAGCAGGGGCCCGGGAGACCCAGTACTTC. It translates to CASSPCRAGARETQYF.

This rearrangement joins TRBV7-9 to TRBJ2-3; D ambiguous. Germline loops: CDR1 SEHNR, CDR2 FQNEAQ (reference sequence). The CDR3 length is 14 residues. The ends were cut back, 3 bases at V and 3 bases at J, with 10 bases in the middle. CDR3 in amino acids: CASSFFLETDTQYF. CDR3 nucleotides: TGTGCCAGCAGCTTTTTTCTGGAAACAGATACGCAGTATTTT.

The chain is built from TRBV7-2 and TRBJ2-7, with D possibly TRBD2 on 7 matching bases. Trimming left V 7 bases short and J 2 bases short, with 18 bases between. The CDR3 spans 15 residues. Germline CDR1 and CDR2: SGHTA and FQGNSA. CDR3 sequence: CASTPGPGGAYEQYF. The CDR3 bases are TGTGCCAGCACCCCGGGTCCGGGGGGCGCCTACGAGCAGTACTTC.

The rearrangement joins TRBV27 to TRBJ1-1; 9 positions match TRBD1. In germline, CDR1 is MNHEY, CDR2 SMNVEV (reference sequence). Germline trimming cut 5 bases from V and 0 bases from J; bases unmatched to any gene: 4. The CDR3 spans 15 residues. CDR3 sequence reads: CASSQGTGMNTEAFF. CDR3 bases: TGTGCCAGCAGTCAGGGGACAGGGATGAACACTGAAGCTTTCTTT.

This sequence joins TRBV7-9 and TRBJ1-4; D not resolved. V was shortened by 1 base and J by 8 bases, with 14 bases between the two germline ends. The germline V gene encodes CDR1 SEHNR and CDR2 FQNEAQ (reference sequence). The CDR3 length is 15 residues. The DNA for the CDR3 is TGTGCCAGCAGCTTAGGGGAGGGAGGAGGAGAAAAACTGTTTTTT. Its translation: CASSLGEGGGEKLFF. Combining the CDR3 with reference TRBV7-9 and TRBJ1-4 gives the whole variable domain DTGVSQNPRHKITKRGQNVTFRCDPISEHNRLYWYRQTLGQGPEFLTYFQNEAQLEKSRLLSDRFSAERPKGSFSTLEIQRTEQGDSAMYLCASSLGEGGGEKLFFGSGTQLSVL.

V is TRBV5-1 and J is TRBJ2-1; D gene uncertain. With 4 bases removed from V and 4 bases from J, the gap between germline ends came to 9 bases. This CDR3 comprises 13 residues. CDR1 is SGHRS and CDR2 is YFSETQ in the germline V gene. CDR3 residues: CASSTYPYNEQFF. The CDR3 bases are TGCGCCAGCAGCACCTATCCTTACAATGAGCAGTTCTTC.

The chain carries TRBV6-2 or TRBV6-3 and TRBJ1-1; D is undetermined. The germline V gene encodes CDR1 MNHEY and CDR2 SVGEGT. The CDR3 contains 14 residues. Trimming took off 5 bases at V and 1 base at J, with 11 bases between the two ends. In DNA form, the CDR3 reads TGTGCCAGCAGTATCCAGTGGGGGAACACTGAAGCTTTCTTT. Translation: CASSIQWGNTEAFF.

This clone showed up just once. V and J are TRBV7-9 and TRBJ2-2; D possibly corresponds to TRBD2 (6 bases). The CDR3 is 12 amino acids. V was pared by 7 bases and J by 4 bases, with 7 bases between. Germline V gene data show CDR1 as SEHNR and CDR2 as FQNEAQ (reference sequence). The CDR3, as DNA: TGTGCCAGCATCGGGGGCACCGGGGAGCTGTTTTTT. Protein product: CASIGGTGELFF.

The genes are TRBV5-1 and TRBJ2-3, with 7 bases identical to TRBD2. CDR3 length: 14 amino acids. CDR1 is SGHRS and CDR2 is YFSETQ in the germline V gene. The V and J ends lost 4 bases and 2 bases, in that order; junction bases with no gene match: 4. The CDR3 DNA follows: TGCGCCAGCAGCCCGGGACTATCCACAGATACGCAGTATTTT. Protein sequence: CASSPGLSTDTQYF.

The genes are TRBV9 and TRBJ1-6; unclear D gene. CDR3 length: 15 residues. Germline lookup yields CDR1 SGDLS and CDR2 YYNGEE. V was clipped by 0 bases and J by 4 bases, with 8 bases between them. CDR3 sequence: CASSVDPGYNSPLHF. For the CDR3, the DNA is TGTGCCAGCAGCGTAGACCCGGGTTATAATTCACCCCTCCACTTT.

This clone appeared a few times. The V call is TRBV5-5, the J call TRBJ1-5; D is uncertain. CDR1 SGHKS and CDR2 YYEKEE come from the germline V gene (reference sequence). V lost 3 bases to trimming and J lost 1 base, with 8 bases between them. There are 14 residues in the CDR3. CDR3 nucleotide sequence: TGTGCCAGCAGCTCGTATTCGAGCAATCAGCCCCAGCATTTT. Translated, it gives CASSSYSSNQPQHF.

The V and J genes are TRBV7-2 and TRBJ2-1, with TRBD2 identical over 8 bases. J gave up 2 bases and V 3 bases, and 9 bases lay outside the gene matches. The germline V gene encodes CDR1 SGHTA and CDR2 FQGNSA. The length of the CDR3 is 17 residues. This CDR3 reads CASSFEVGGGPYNEQFF. The DNA of the CDR3 is TGTGCCAGCAGCTTTGAGGTCGGGGGGGGCCCCTACAATGAGCAGTTCTTC.

This clone was recorded once. The genes are TRBV5-3 and TRBJ2-2; D is ambiguous. TRBV5-3 is treated as an ORF (open reading frame) with a function not yet certain. This CDR3 spans 13 amino acids. The V end was cut by 4 bases, the J end by 1 base, with 5 bases between. The CDR3 spells CARSRGNTGELFF. The CDR3 nucleotides read TGTGCCAGAAGCCGTGGGAACACCGGGGAGCTGTTTTTT.

V is TRBV10-3 and J is TRBJ2-1; possibly TRBD1 for D (6 bases). The germline CDR1 and CDR2 sequences are ENHRY and SYGVKD. The CDR3 sequence is 12 residues long. The ends were cut back, 6 bases at V and 8 bases at J, with 11 bases in the middle. The CDR3 sequence: CAISGTRDEQFF. The CDR3 nucleotides read TGTGCCATCAGCGGGACACGGGATGAGCAGTTCTTC.

The chain is built from TRBV3-1 (or the pseudogene TRBV3-2) and TRBJ1-2, with a possible D match to TRBD1 (5 bases). The CDR3 loop spans 14 amino acids. Germline CDR1 is LGHDT and CDR2 is YNNKEL (reference sequence). V was clipped by 1 base and J by 3 bases, with 9 bases between them. CDR3 coding DNA: TGTGCCAGCAGCCAAGTTAAGGGGTACTATGGCTACACCTTC. Protein: CASSQVKGYYGYTF.

V gene TRBV9 combines with J gene TRBJ1-1, with TRBD1 identical over 10 bases. Losses at the gene ends were 4 bases for V and 1 base for J; bases not matched to a gene: 4. This CDR3 contains 15 residues. The germline V gene encodes CDR1 SGDLS and CDR2 YYNGEE. As DNA, the CDR3 is TGTGCCAGCAGCTCGTGGGACAGGGGGAACACTGAAGCTTTCTTT. As protein: CASSSWDRGNTEAFF. The full variable domain, in which reference TRBV9 and TRBJ1-1 provide the parts outside the CDR3, is DSGVTQTPKHLITATGQRVTLRCSPRSGDLSVYWYQQSLDQGLQFLIQYYNGEERAKGNILERFSAQQFPDLHSELNLSSLELGDSALYFCASSSWDRGNTEAFFGQGTRLTVV.

The chain is built from TRBV3-1 (or the pseudogene TRBV3-2) and TRBJ2-5; 9 bases line up with TRBD2. Germline V gene sequence: CDR1 LGHDT, CDR2 YNNKEL (reference sequence). CDR3 length: 15 amino acids. J lost 5 bases, V lost 2 bases, and 6 bases had no gene match. CDR3: CASSQPGTSKETQYF. The CDR3 coding sequence is TGTGCCAGCAGCCAACCCGGGACTAGCAAGGAGACCCAGTACTTC.

The chain employs TRBV7-8 and TRBJ2-5, with D possibly TRBD1 on 6 matching bases. Trimming cost V 1 base and J 1 base, with 7 bases left between them. The germline gives CDR1 SGHVS, CDR2 FQNEAQ. CDR3 length: 14 residues. The CDR3 DNA reads as TGTGCCAGCAGCTTAGGGGGGCTCCAAGAGACCCAGTACTTC. It translates to CASSLGGLQETQYF.

The chain is built from TRBV7-9 and TRBJ2-1; D may match TRBD1 or TRBD2 (5 bases each). Germline V lookup: CDR1 SEHNR, CDR2 FQNEAQ (reference sequence). Trimming removed 3 bases from V and 3 bases from J, with 15 bases in between. The CDR3 contains 16 residues. CDR3 bases: TGTGCCAGCAGCTTCCCGGGACGGCAGATCTACAATGAGCAGTTCTTC. This codes for CASSFPGRQIYNEQFF.

The chain's CDR3 is CASRTERGGPIQTQYF. DNA of the CDR3: TGCGCCAGCAGGACGGAGCGGGGGGGCCCGATACAGACCCAGTACTTC. The V gene is TRBV5-1, the J gene TRBJ2-5; 10 positions match TRBD2. V lost 5 bases, J lost 6 bases, and 13 bases stayed unmatched. CDR1 is SGHRS, CDR2 YFSETQ, per germline. CDR3 length equals 16 residues.

This clone has just one count. The V call is TRBV15, the J call TRBJ2-1, with TRBD2 matching over 12 bases. The germline CDR1 and CDR2 sequences are LNHNV and YYDKDF (reference sequence). The CDR3 spans 20 residues. Trimming at V came to 5 bases and at J to 6 bases, leaving 20 bases not matched to a gene. CDR3 coding DNA: TGTGCCACCAGCGGGGATCCCGGGACAGGGCTAGCGGGGGGGCTCAATGAGCAGTTCTTC. Its protein product is CATSGDPGTGLAGGLNEQFF.

The chain joins TRBV5-1 to TRBJ1-1; 7 bases are shared with TRBD1. This CDR3 is built from 17 residues. Germline loops: CDR1 SGHRS, CDR2 YFSETQ. The V segment lost 0 bases and the J segment 1 base; nucleotides outside the gene matches: 9. The CDR3 sequence is CASSLDLPGGGNTEAFF. CDR3 DNA: TGCGCCAGCAGCTTGGACCTACCAGGGGGTGGGAACACTGAAGCTTTCTTT.

In the case of this clone: Relative to the germline gene, one junction end is altered; a read error may explain this. V and J are TRBV12-5 and TRBJ2-7, with TRBD1 matching over 8 bases. Germline CDR1 is LGHNT and CDR2 is FRNRAP. The CDR3 totals 15 residues. CDR3 region: CASGFLGQAPYDQYF. In nucleotides, the CDR3 is TGTGCTAGTGGTTTTTTGGGACAGGCCCCCTACGACCAGTACTTC.